This entry lists 23 T cell receptor beta chains sequenced from one sample in a study of technical replicates of blood from a few donors. TCRdb's copy holds only in-frame clones and misses some; the assay was immunoSEQ multiplex PCR. The sample contains roughly 72,000 clones, roughly 96% of which appear only once. Sequenced input: T cells isolated from PBMCs. The receptors come from a human donor in good health.

The V call is TRBV5-6, the J call TRBJ1-1; TRBD1 is a possible D gene (6 bases). The CDR3 length is 11 residues. Germline CDR1 reads SGHDT; CDR2 reads YYEEEE. The germline V and J ends were trimmed by 1 base and 12 bases, with 10 bases remaining between them. The CDR3 here is CASSLWGQTFF. CDR3 sequence (DNA): TGTGCCAGCAGCTTGTGGGGACAAACTTTCTTT. The whole variable domain, filled in from reference TRBV5-6 and TRBJ1-1, reads DAGVTQSPTHLIKTRGQQVTLRCSPKSGHDTVSWYQQALGQGPQFIFQYYEEEERQRGNFPDRFSGHQFPNYSSELNVNALLLGDSALYLCASSLWGQTFFGQGTRLTVV.

The chain combines TRBV7-9 with TRBJ2-7, with D tentatively TRBD2 (5 bases). Trimming took off 3 bases at V and 3 bases at J, with 12 bases between the two ends. The CDR3 extends over 14 amino acids. CDR1 is SEHNR, CDR2 FQNEAQ, per germline (reference sequence). CDR3 residues: CASSLSLAGYEQYF. In DNA, the CDR3 is TGTGCCAGCAGCTTGTCCCTAGCAGGCTACGAGCAGTACTTC.

The chain joins TRBV7-9 to TRBJ2-2; D may be TRBD1 (6 bases). The germline V gene encodes CDR1 SEHNR and CDR2 FQNEAQ (reference sequence). The V and J ends lost 5 bases and 1 base respectively, with 20 bases between them. The CDR3 sequence is 18 residues long. CDR3 loop: CASSPRGRPEGNTGELFF. The CDR3 DNA follows: TGTGCCAGCAGCCCCAGGGGTCGTCCCGAGGGGAACACCGGGGAGCTGTTTTTT.

This sequence joins TRBV7-2 and TRBJ2-7; tentative D call: TRBD2 (6 bases). V shed 5 bases and J shed 6 bases, with 11 bases lying between them. CDR3 length: 12 amino acids. Germline CDR1 is SGHTA and CDR2 is FQGNSA. The DNA of the CDR3 is TGTGCCAGCAGCCAGGCGGGGTCCGAGCAGTACTTC. It translates to CASSQAGSEQYF.

The rearrangement links TRBV28 to TRBJ2-7, with 7 bases matching TRBD1. The CDR3 sequence is 14 residues long. In germline, CDR1 is MDHEN, CDR2 SYDVKM. Germline trimming cut 3 bases from V and 1 base from J; bases unmatched to any gene: 3. The CDR3 region is CASSFPGGSYEQYF. In DNA form, the CDR3 reads TGTGCCAGCAGTTTCCCAGGGGGATCCTACGAGCAGTACTTC. Drawing the rest from reference TRBV28 and TRBJ2-7, the complete variable domain is DVKVTQSSRYLVKRTGEKVFLECVQDMDHENMFWYRQDPGLGLRLIYFSYDVKMKEKGDIPEGYSVSREKKERFSLILESASTNQTSMYLCASSFPGGSYEQYFGPGTRLTVT.

The chain carries TRBV28 and TRBJ2-3; 7 nucleotides align to TRBD2. The CDR3 runs 14 residues. Trimming took 8 bases from V and 3 from J; bases not matched to a gene: 8. Germline V gene lookup returns CDR1 MDHEN and CDR2 SYDVKM. The CDR3 sequence: CASGGVGGTDTQYF. CDR3 bases: TGTGCCAGCGGTGGGGTCGGGGGGACAGATACGCAGTATTTT.

The gene calls are TRBV6-1 and TRBJ1-1, with D unresolved. The CDR3 is 11 amino acids. V shed 3 bases and J shed 11 bases, with 10 bases lying between them. Per germline, CDR1 MNHNS and CDR2 SASEGT. CDR3 bases: TGTGCCAGCAGTGATAGAATGATGGCTTTCTTT. Protein product: CASSDRMMAFF.

The chain carries TRBV6-5 and TRBJ2-3; no firm D call. Deletions cut 4 bases from V and 5 bases from J, with 13 bases between. This CDR3 is 14 amino acids long. The germline CDR1 and CDR2 sequences are MNHEY and SVGAGI. The CDR3 region has the DNA TGTGCCAGCAGTTTCCCAGGTTATAAAGATACGCAGTATTTT. Translating it yields CASSFPGYKDTQYF.

This rearrangement joins TRBV7-3 to TRBJ2-2; the D gene is possibly TRBD2 (6 bases). This CDR3 has 15 residues. The germline gives CDR1 SGHTA, CDR2 FQGTGA. V was clipped by 5 bases and J by 6 bases, with 16 bases between them. DNA of the CDR3: TGTGCCAGCAGCCCAGGACATAGGGAGGCCGGGGAGCTGTTTTTT. Translating it yields CASSPGHREAGELFF.

The chain has TRBV6-1 and TRBJ2-5, with a possible D match to TRBD2 (6 bases). The ends were cut back, 1 base at V and 2 bases at J, with 11 bases in the middle. CDR3 size: 15 residues. In germline, CDR1 is MNHNS, CDR2 SASEGT. The CDR3 DNA reads as TGTGCCAGCAGTGAAGGCGGGACCGATCAAGAGACCCAGTACTTC. This gives the protein CASSEGGTDQETQYF.

This chain links TRBV7-2 with TRBJ1-1; TRBD1 is a possible D gene (5 bases). Trimming removed 2 bases at V and 3 bases at J, with 13 bases between. CDR3 length equals 15 residues. The germline V gene encodes CDR1 SGHTA and CDR2 FQGNSA. CDR3 residues: CASSLNAGFDTEAFF. The DNA of the CDR3 is TGTGCCAGCAGCTTAAATGCAGGGTTTGACACTGAAGCTTTCTTT.

The rearrangement uses TRBV29-1 and TRBJ2-5; D gene ambiguous. The CDR3 extends over 13 amino acids. In germline, CDR1 is SQVTM, CDR2 ANQGSEA. Trimming took 3 bases from V and 1 from J, leaving 9 bases between them. CDR3 amino acids: CSVDGLIQETQYF. The CDR3 DNA is TGCAGCGTTGATGGCCTTATCCAAGAGACCCAGTACTTC.

The chain uses TRBV29-1 and TRBJ2-7, with 11 bases that match TRBD2. The V gene end was trimmed by 8 bases and the J gene end by 0 bases; junction bases not matched to a gene: 3. The CDR3 consists of 13 residues. CDR1 and CDR2 (germline): SQVTM, ANQGSEA. The CDR3 sequence: CSSTSGNSYEQYF. In DNA, the CDR3 is TGCAGCTCGACTAGCGGGAACTCCTACGAGCAGTACTTC.

This chain connects TRBV27 to TRBJ2-3, with D possibly TRBD1 on 5 matching bases. V lost 0 bases and J 13 bases, leaving 14 bases between the germline ends. Germline assignment: CDR1 MNHEY and CDR2 SMNVEV (reference sequence). The CDR3 is made up of 13 amino acids. The CDR3 reads CASSLSPRVQEYF. The CDR3 nucleotides are TGTGCCAGCAGTTTATCCCCCAGGGTCCAGGAGTATTTT.

This chain joins TRBV7-2 and TRBJ1-1, with D possibly matching TRBD1 (6 bases). Trimming left V 6 bases short and J 5 bases short, with 22 bases between. This CDR3 comprises 16 residues. Looked up from germline, CDR1 is SGHTA and CDR2 is FQGNSA. CDR3 sequence: CASSRTDWDQPTEAFF. In DNA, the CDR3 is TGTGCCAGCAGTAGGACAGATTGGGATCAACCTACTGAAGCTTTCTTT. The entire variable domain, with the rest obtained from reference TRBV7-2 and TRBJ1-1, is as follows: GAGVSQSPSNKVTEKGKDVELRCDPISGHTALYWYRQSLGQGLEFLIYFQGNSAPDKSGLPSDRFSAERTGGSVSTLTIQRTQQEDSAVYLCASSRTDWDQPTEAFFGQGTRLTVV.

The chain carries TRBV28 and TRBJ1-5; 11 nucleotides agree with TRBD1. The length of the CDR3 is 15 residues. V shed 10 bases and J 4 bases; nucleotides not matched to a gene: 9. Germline loops: CDR1 MDHEN, CDR2 SYDVKM. The CDR3 DNA reads TGTGCCATCGGACAGGGGGCAACCCTAAATCAGCCCCAGCATTTT. It specifies CAIGQGATLNQPQHF.

The chain is built from TRBV7-2 and TRBJ2-1, with 9 bases fitting TRBD1. J was trimmed by 2 bases and V by 3 bases; bases with no gene match: 5. CDR3 size: 16 residues. Germline-derived CDR1 and CDR2 are SGHTA and FQGNSA. The CDR3 sequence is CASSLDRGVPYNEQFF. DNA for the CDR3: TGTGCCAGCAGCTTGGACAGGGGTGTACCCTACAATGAGCAGTTCTTC.

The V gene is TRBV9, the J gene TRBJ2-3, with TRBD2 identical over 8 bases. The CDR3 consists of 14 residues. The V gene's germline CDR1 is SGDLS and CDR2 YYNGEE. The J segment lost 3 bases and the V segment lost 3 bases, leaving 3 bases of the junction unmatched. CDR3 residues: CASSGLASTDTQYF. The CDR3 DNA reads TGTGCCAGCAGCGGACTAGCGAGTACAGATACGCAGTATTTT.

The chain uses TRBV7-9 and TRBJ1-1; D unresolved. Germline V gene lookup returns CDR1 SEHNR and CDR2 FQNEAQ (reference sequence). The V end lost 2 bases, the J end lost 1 base, and 8 bases lay between the germline ends. This CDR3 region has 14 residues. The CDR3 bases are TGTGCCAGCAGCTTATCTGCAGGGAACACTGAAGCTTTCTTT. This encodes CASSLSAGNTEAFF.

This clone was seen more than once but under ten times. The chain links TRBV4-1 to TRBJ2-7, with 7 bases matching TRBD1. The germline gives CDR1 MGHRA, CDR2 YSYEKL. This CDR3 is built from 16 residues. V trimming: 3 bases; J trimming: 0 bases; junction bases outside the gene matches: 8. The CDR3 region has the DNA TGCGCCAGCAGCCATGACGGACAGGCCGACTCCTACGAGCAGTACTTC. Its protein product is CASSHDGQADSYEQYF.

The V call is TRBV6-6, the J call TRBJ2-7; TRBD1 aligns across 7 bases. Germline V gene sequence: CDR1 MNHNY, CDR2 SVGAGI (reference sequence). V gave up 5 bases and J gave up 1 base; unmatched junction bases: 8. The CDR3 loop spans 15 amino acids. In DNA, the CDR3 is TGTGCCAGCAGTCCAACACAGGGGCGTTCCTACGAGCAGTACTTC. It encodes CASSPTQGRSYEQYF.

The CDR3: CSVGTGASYNEQFF. In DNA, the CDR3 is TGCAGCGTTGGGACAGGGGCTTCCTACAATGAGCAGTTCTTC. V gene TRBV29-1 combines with J gene TRBJ2-1; 9 bases are shared with TRBD1. The CDR3 runs 14 residues. V dropped 4 bases and J dropped 1; count of bases not matched to a gene: 2. CDR1 and CDR2 from the germline V gene are SQVTM and ANQGSEA.

The chain links TRBV7-6 to TRBJ2-5; 9 bases are a match to TRBD1. Trimming at V came to 5 bases and at J to 5 bases, leaving 9 bases not matched to a gene. Germline CDR1 is SGHVS and CDR2 is FNYEAQ. The CDR3 totals 15 residues. CDR3 sequence: CASSPGQGVRETQYF. The CDR3 DNA reads TGTGCCAGCAGCCCGGGACAGGGTGTGAGGGAGACCCAGTACTTC.